The 20 T cell receptor beta chains reported below all come from one sample, sequenced in a study of identifying expanded T cells in peripheral blood. Sequencing used immunoSEQ multiplex PCR; TCRdb keeps in-frame clones, though not all of them. The table shows about 81,000 clones, with 84% occurring only once. Material: blood. Source of these receptors: a person between 18 and 70 years old in good health.

The chain is built from TRBV30 and TRBJ1-2, with D unresolved. This CDR3 spans 11 amino acids. V was clipped by 1 base and J by 5 bases, with 5 bases between them. CDR1 and CDR2 (germline): GTSNPN, SVGIG (reference sequence). The CDR3 region has the DNA TGTGCCTGGAGTGCCGTGTATGGCTACACCTTC. This gives the protein CAWSAVYGYTF.

The chain is built from TRBV27 and TRBJ2-7; a possible D gene is TRBD2 (5 bases). The length of the CDR3 is 14 residues. V shed 3 bases and J shed 3 bases, with 12 bases lying between them. CDR1 MNHEY and CDR2 SMNVEV come from the germline V gene (reference sequence). In DNA, the CDR3 is TGTGCCAGCAGTTTCGGGATAGCGCTCTACGAGCAGTACTTC. Its protein is CASSFGIALYEQYF.

The CDR3 DNA is TGCGCCAGCAGCTTGGAGGGGGCTAGCGGGAGATTGGATACGCAGTATTTT. It translates to CASSLEGASGRLDTQYF. The gene calls are TRBV5-1 and TRBJ2-3, with 10 bases aligning to TRBD2. The CDR3 sequence is 17 residues long. CDR1 is SGHRS and CDR2 is YFSETQ in the germline V gene. V trimming: 0 bases; J trimming: 6 bases; junction bases outside the gene matches: 10.

J is TRBJ2-7 and V is TRBV6-5; D possibly matches TRBD1 or TRBD2 (7 bases each). This CDR3 comprises 14 residues. The ends were cut back, 2 bases at V and 3 bases at J, with 11 bases in the middle. Germline V gene data show CDR1 as MNHEY and CDR2 as SVGAGI. CDR3 loop: CASSYDREGYEQYF. CDR3 nucleotide sequence: TGTGCCAGCAGTTACGACAGGGAGGGCTACGAGCAGTACTTC.

This chain links TRBV18 with TRBJ1-2; no clear D gene. With 5 bases removed from V and 6 bases from J, the gap between germline ends came to 16 bases. CDR3 length equals 14 residues. Per germline, CDR1 KGHSH and CDR2 LQKENI. In nucleotides, the CDR3 is TGTGCCAGCTCAAAATCCGCCGGCGTGGATGGCTACACCTTC. Its protein is CASSKSAGVDGYTF.

The CDR3 sequence is CASSWQLNTEAFF. The CDR3 nucleotides read TGTGCCAGCAGTTGGCAGTTGAACACTGAAGCTTTCTTT. The chain is built from TRBV27 and TRBJ1-1; D is unresolved. Germline CDR1 reads MNHEY; CDR2 reads SMNVEV (reference sequence). The CDR3 covers 13 residues. Trimming stripped 4 bases from V and 0 bases from J, with 6 bases between.

The V call is TRBV5-4, the J call TRBJ1-1, with unresolved D. This CDR3 spans 15 amino acids. Trimming shortened V by 3 bases and J by 0 bases, and 12 bases separated the two germline ends. Germline loops: CDR1 SGHNT, CDR2 YYREEE (reference sequence). The CDR3 DNA is TGTGCCAGCAGCTCAGAGGGAAGAGTGAACACTGAAGCTTTCTTT. It translates to CASSSEGRVNTEAFF. The complete variable domain, with remaining parts taken from reference TRBV5-4 and TRBJ1-1, reads ETGVTQSPTHLIKTRGQQVTLRCSSQSGHNTVSWYQQALGQGPQFIFQYYREEENGRGNFPPRFSGLQFPNYSSELNVNALELDDSALYLCASSSEGRVNTEAFFGQGTRLTVV.

The chain is built from TRBV27 and TRBJ2-5, with 7 bases aligning to TRBD2. Trimming at V came to 2 bases and at J to 5 bases, leaving 2 bases not matched to a gene. The CDR3 has 13 residues. Germline CDR1 and CDR2: MNHEY and SMNVEV (reference sequence). This CDR3 is CASSLDGGETQYF. CDR3 coding DNA: TGTGCCAGCAGTTTAGACGGGGGGGAGACCCAGTACTTC.

The chain uses TRBV7-2 and TRBJ2-3; D gene ambiguous. The CDR3 has 12 amino acids. The V end was cut by 5 bases, the J end by 2 bases, with 5 bases between. Germline CDR1 SGHTA, CDR2 FQGNSA. The CDR3 nucleotides read TGTGCCAGCAGCCAAGCCACAGATACGCAGTATTTT. It encodes CASSQATDTQYF.

The chain couples TRBV7-9 to TRBJ1-1; D call uncertain. V lost 2 bases, J lost 1 base, and 8 bases lay in between. CDR1 and CDR2 (germline): SEHNR, FQNEAQ (reference sequence). The CDR3 has 14 residues. The DNA of the CDR3 is TGTGCCAGCAGCTTAAATCAAGGGAACACTGAAGCTTTCTTT. Translating gives CASSLNQGNTEAFF.

This clone was counted a single time. The chain links TRBV18 to TRBJ2-3; no clear D gene. Germline CDR1 is KGHSH and CDR2 is LQKENI. Trimming cost V 2 bases and J 0 bases, with 12 bases left between them. The CDR3 consists of 16 residues. CDR3 nucleotides: TGTGCCAGCTCACCAAGAGCCCCGACTAGCACAGATACGCAGTATTTT. This encodes CASSPRAPTSTDTQYF. The full variable domain, its missing parts supplied by reference TRBV18 and TRBJ2-3, is NAGVMQNPRHLVRRRGQEARLRCSPMKGHSHVYWYRQLPEEGLKFMVYLQKENIIDESGMPKERFSAEFPKEGPSILRIQQVVRGDSAAYFCASSPRAPTSTDTQYFGPGTRLTVL.

This clone was seen only once. The chain links TRBV7-3 to TRBJ2-3, with TRBD2 matching 10 bases. This CDR3 has 17 amino acids. Germline V gives CDR1 SGHTA, CDR2 FQGTGA. Unmatched junction bases numbered 9, after V lost 2 bases and J lost 4 bases. As DNA, the CDR3 is TGTGCCAGCAGCTTAGGGGCTAGCGGGAGTGTCGCAGATACGCAGTATTTT. The encoded protein is CASSLGASGSVADTQYF.

This clone was seen once. V is TRBV27 and J is TRBJ2-3; D is possibly TRBD2 (5 bases). The CDR3 loop spans 15 amino acids. Germline CDR1 MNHEY, CDR2 SMNVEV (reference sequence). V lost 5 bases, J lost 4 bases, and 16 bases lay in between. The CDR3 sequence is CASSPDLTLADTQYF. DNA for the CDR3: TGTGCCAGCAGTCCGGACTTAACGTTGGCAGATACGCAGTATTTT.

This chain connects TRBV6-4 to TRBJ2-1, with 11 nucleotides matching TRBD1. This CDR3 spans 14 amino acids. Per the germline V gene, CDR1 is MRHNA and CDR2 is SNTAGT. With V trimmed by 8 bases and J by 7 bases, 7 bases remained unmatched. This chain's CDR3 is CASGGQGDRNEQFF. DNA for the CDR3: TGTGCCAGCGGGGGACAGGGGGATAGGAATGAGCAGTTCTTC.

The chain uses TRBV7-2 and TRBJ2-7, with a possible D match to TRBD2 (6 bases). The CDR3 is 13 residues long. Germline values: CDR1 SGHTA, CDR2 FQGNSA. The V end was cut by 4 bases, the J end by 4 bases, with 11 bases between. The CDR3 here is CASSSREVYEQYF. CDR3 DNA: TGTGCCAGCAGCTCTAGGGAGGTATACGAGCAGTACTTC. The variable domain in full, completed from reference TRBV7-2 and TRBJ2-7, reads GAGVSQSPSNKVTEKGKDVELRCDPISGHTALYWYRQSLGQGLEFLIYFQGNSAPDKSGLPSDRFSAERTGGSVSTLTIQRTQQEDSAVYLCASSSREVYEQYFGPGTRLTVT.

This sequence joins TRBV4-3 and TRBJ2-2; 7 bases are shared with TRBD2. The CDR3 has 16 residues. The ends lost 1 base at V and 0 bases at J; junction bases unmatched: 2. Germline CDR1 LGHNA, CDR2 YSLEER. The CDR3 here is CASSQGLAANTGELFF. The CDR3 nucleotides read TGCGCCAGCAGCCAAGGACTAGCCGCGAACACCGGGGAGCTGTTTTTT.

The rearrangement uses TRBV30 and TRBJ2-7; D is possibly TRBD1 (6 bases). V lost 1 base, J lost 2 bases, and 12 bases lay in between. CDR3 length: 14 amino acids. Germline-derived CDR1 and CDR2 are GTSNPN and SVGIG (reference sequence). The CDR3, as DNA: TGTGCCTGGAGTGCCGCAGGGGTCACCTACGAGCAGTACTTC. This sequence encodes CAWSAAGVTYEQYF. The variable domain in full, completed from reference TRBV30 and TRBJ2-7, reads SQTIHQWPATLVQPVGSPLSLECTVEGTSNPNLYWYRQAAGRGLQLLFYSVGIGQISSEVPQNLSASRPQDRQFILSSKKLLLSDSGFYLCAWSAAGVTYEQYFGPGTRLTVT.

This rearrangement joins TRBV6-5 to TRBJ2-4, with D possibly matching TRBD1 (5 bases). Trimming left V 5 bases short and J 3 bases short, with 11 bases between. This CDR3 has 14 residues. Germline CDR1 reads MNHEY; CDR2 reads SVGAGI. In DNA, the CDR3 is TGTGCCAGCAGTCAGGGTTCTGTCAAAAACATTCAGTACTTC. Protein: CASSQGSVKNIQYF.

V is TRBV28 and J is TRBJ1-2; 10 bases line up with TRBD1. Germline CDR1 and CDR2: MDHEN and SYDVKM. The CDR3 is made up of 13 amino acids. The V and J ends lost 2 bases and 7 bases, in that order; junction bases with no gene match: 1. The CDR3 reads CASSLGTGVGYTF. The CDR3 region has the DNA TGTGCCAGCAGTTTAGGGACAGGGGTTGGCTACACCTTC.

This rearrangement joins TRBV6-5 to TRBJ2-2; 7 positions match TRBD1. This CDR3 contains 14 residues. The V gene's germline CDR1 is MNHEY and CDR2 SVGAGI. Unmatched junction bases numbered 9, after V lost 6 bases and J lost 8 bases. The CDR3 protein is CASRHDRVRGELFF. The CDR3 DNA sequence: TGTGCCAGCAGACACGACAGGGTTCGAGGGGAGCTGTTTTTT.